The 9 T cell receptor beta chains presented below share a single source sample, sequenced in a study of T cell responses to AZD1222 COVID-19 vaccine. Clones were sequenced by immunoSEQ multiplex PCR, and TCRdb holds only the in-frame ones, with some missing. The sample carries just under 150,000 clones, over 75% recorded once. The specimen comprised peripheral blood, sampled 28 days after the second dose of the MenACWY control vaccine. All receptors come from an adult who received the MenACWY meningococcal vaccine as a control.

This clone was counted once. J is TRBJ1-5 and V is TRBV10-3; 8 bases fit TRBD1. V was pared by 6 bases and J by 5 bases, with 6 bases of the junction left unmatched. This CDR3 is 14 amino acids long. The germline V gene has CDR1 ENHRY and CDR2 SYGVKD. CDR3 in amino acids: CAISMTGDDQPQHF. CDR3 DNA sequence: TGTGCCATCAGCATGACAGGGGATGATCAGCCCCAGCATTTT.

V is TRBV11-3 and J is TRBJ2-7; a possible D gene is TRBD2 (6 bases). The CDR3 loop spans 14 amino acids. The germline V gene has CDR1 SGHNT and CDR2 YENEEA. The V gene lost 3 bases and the J gene lost 0 bases, with 9 bases spanning the gap. The CDR3 is CASSFWGDSYEQYF. The CDR3 coding sequence is TGTGCCAGCAGCTTCTGGGGGGACTCCTACGAGCAGTACTTC.

This chain joins TRBV5-8 and TRBJ1-2; 8 bases agree with TRBD1. The V gene end was trimmed by 3 bases and the J gene end by 2 bases; junction bases not matched to a gene: 3. Germline V gives CDR1 SGHTS, CDR2 YDEGEE. This CDR3 is built from 14 residues. In DNA, the CDR3 is TGTGCCAGCAGCTCTTACAGGGGGAACTATGGCTACACCTTC. It specifies CASSSYRGNYGYTF. Full variable domain (outside the CDR3, taken from reference TRBV5-8 and TRBJ1-2): EAGVTQSPTHLIKTRGQQATLRCSPISGHTSVYWYQQALGLGLQFLLWYDEGEERNRGNFPPRFSGRQFPNYSSELNVNALELEDSALYLCASSSYRGNYGYTFGSGTRLTVV.

This chain joins TRBV5-1 and TRBJ1-3; D call uncertain. This CDR3 is 16 amino acids long. Germline V lookup: CDR1 SGHRS, CDR2 YFSETQ. V gave up 0 bases and J gave up 0 bases, with 10 bases separating them. The CDR3 DNA reads TGCGCCAGCAGCTTGGACAGTCCCCTCTCTGGAAACACCATATATTTT. Amino acid sequence: CASSLDSPLSGNTIYF.

The V and J genes are TRBV5-6 and TRBJ1-6, with D hard to call. Per germline, CDR1 SGHDT and CDR2 YYEEEE. V lost 4 bases to trimming and J lost 9 bases, with 20 bases between them. There are 16 residues in the CDR3. The CDR3 spells CASSRDTTSWGSPLHF. In nucleotides, the CDR3 is TGTGCCAGCAGCCGCGACACGACATCCTGGGGTTCACCCCTCCACTTT. Filled out from reference TRBV5-6 and TRBJ1-6, the complete variable domain reads DAGVTQSPTHLIKTRGQQVTLRCSPKSGHDTVSWYQQALGQGPQFIFQYYEEEERQRGNFPDRFSGHQFPNYSSELNVNALLLGDSALYLCASSRDTTSWGSPLHFGNGTRLTVT.

This rearrangement joins TRBV28 to TRBJ1-5, with D tentatively TRBD1 (5 bases). The CDR3 length is 18 residues. V lost 3 bases to trimming and J lost 5 bases, with 23 bases between them. Germline V CDR1 and CDR2: MDHEN, SYDVKM. The CDR3 reads CASSFPRFDSRIHQPQHF. Here the CDR3 DNA reads TGTGCCAGCAGTTTCCCCCGGTTCGACAGTAGGATCCATCAGCCCCAGCATTTT.

The rearrangement uses TRBV29-1 and TRBJ1-1, with unresolved D. The CDR3 is 12 residues long. The germline CDR1 and CDR2 sequences are SQVTM and ANQGSEA. The V and J ends lost 6 bases and 1 base respectively, with 9 bases between them. CDR3 coding DNA: TGCAGCGTCGTGACACGGAACACTGAAGCTTTCTTT. It codes for CSVVTRNTEAFF. Full variable domain (rest looked up from reference TRBV29-1 and TRBJ1-1): SAVISQKPSRDICQRGTSLTIQCQVDSQVTMMFWYRQQPGQSLTLIATANQGSEATYESGFVIDKFPISRPNLTFSTLTVSNMSPEDSSIYLCSVVTRNTEAFFGQGTRLTVV.

This clone was detected many times. The chain carries TRBV27 and TRBJ2-7; D call uncertain. Germline CDR1 is MNHEY and CDR2 is SMNVEV (reference sequence). The CDR3 extends over 15 amino acids. V gave up 6 bases and J gave up 3 bases, with 18 bases separating them. For the CDR3, the DNA is TGTGCCAGCAGACCCCAGGATTACCTGGGCTACGAGCAGTACTTC. It specifies CASRPQDYLGYEQYF.

The CDR3: CASSYRGDYSNQPQHF. As DNA, the CDR3 is TGTGCCAGCAGCTACAGGGGGGATTATAGCAATCAGCCCCAGCATTTT. This chain links TRBV5-6 with TRBJ1-5; 8 nucleotides align to TRBD1. The CDR3 is 16 amino acids. J lost 0 bases, V lost 3 bases, and 5 bases had no gene match. Germline V lookup: CDR1 SGHDT, CDR2 YYEEEE.